The present TCR beta chain was sequenced within a study of T cells after yellow fever vaccination. Study results and limitations: Most clones from primary vaccination resurfaced after the booster (under 97% CD4, 75% to 90% CD8). Compared with primary, the secondary response was weaker and peaked at day 5, not 15. The study noted that FACS-sorted repertoires could contain abundant clonotypes contaminating from the bulk population.

From the 5' RACE reads, TCRdb called clonotypes with MiXCR, one entry per CDR3 protein. The data contain roughly 240,000 distinct CDR3 sequences, 6% to 8% of them singletons. This CDR3 has 14 residues. The V and J ends lost 6 bases and 3 bases, in that order; junction bases with no gene match: 7. Germline V lookup: CDR1 DFQATT, CDR2 SNEGSKA (reference sequence). Points on this clonotype: Its target is unknown.

The chain combines TRBV20-1 with TRBJ2-7, with 11 bases fitting TRBD2. The material sequenced was CD4+ T cells sorted from PBMCs, taken on the day of the yellow fever booster vaccination. This clonotype was obtained from a young man who received the YFV17D yellow fever vaccine. The CDR3 sequence is CSARTGTSGYEQYF. For the CDR3, the DNA is TGCAGTGCCCGGACCGGGACTAGCGGCTACGAGCAGTACTTC.